The 31 T cell receptor beta chains listed next were all sequenced from one sample in a study of cytomegalovirus exposure and HLA in healthy donors. The primer mix had 60 Vbeta and 13 Jbeta primers. Measured with immunoSEQ multiplex PCR; TCRdb has only the in-frame clones, and not every one. The repertoire includes roughly 120,000 clones, over 70% of them detected once, and around 4% sits in the top ten. The sample was PBMCs. The receptor set was obtained from a woman in her forties in good health and CMV-seronegative.

This chain joins TRBV19 and TRBJ1-1; no firm D call. Germline CDR1 is LNHDA and CDR2 is SQIVND (reference sequence). This CDR3 has 10 residues. The V gene lost 5 bases and the J gene lost 12 bases, with 10 bases spanning the gap. The CDR3, as DNA: TGTGCCAGTAGTTCGGGTTCAACTTTCTTT. Translated, it gives CASSSGSTFF.

The CDR3: CASSQGFGTDTQYF. As DNA, the CDR3 is TGTGCCAGTAGCCAGGGGTTTGGTACAGATACGCAGTATTTT. The chain couples TRBV19 to TRBJ2-3; TRBD1 is a possible D gene (6 bases). V lost 6 bases and J 3 bases, leaving 13 bases between the germline ends. Germline-derived CDR1 and CDR2 are LNHDA and SQIVND (reference sequence). The CDR3 length is 14 residues. Looking up the rest from reference TRBV19 and TRBJ2-3 gives the full variable domain: DGGITQSPKYLFRKEGQNVTLSCEQNLNHDAMYWYRQDPGQGLRLIYYSQIVNDFQKGDIAEGYSVSREKKESFPLTVTSAQKNPTAFYLCASSQGFGTDTQYFGPGTRLTVL.

The gene calls are TRBV7-2 and TRBJ1-5; D not resolved. The CDR3 has 14 amino acids. CDR1 and CDR2 from the germline V gene are SGHTA and FQGNSA. The germline V and J ends were trimmed by 1 base and 9 bases, with 13 bases remaining between them. DNA for the CDR3: TGTGCCAGCAGCTTAGATCGGGGTTTGAGGCCCCAGCATTTT. Its translation: CASSLDRGLRPQHF.

This rearrangement joins TRBV29-1 to TRBJ2-1, with 7 bases aligning to TRBD1. Trimming removed 7 bases from V and 3 bases from J; junction bases left unmatched: 12. CDR1 is SQVTM, CDR2 ANQGSEA, per germline. This CDR3 is built from 15 residues. CDR3 sequence reads: CSALSGTVFYNEQFF. The CDR3 nucleotides read TGCAGCGCCCTGTCCGGGACAGTCTTCTACAATGAGCAGTTCTTC.

This rearrangement joins TRBV15 to TRBJ2-7; 7 nucleotides agree with TRBD1. Trimming cost V 4 bases and J 6 bases; bases outside gene matches: 6. Per germline, CDR1 LNHNV and CDR2 YYDKDF (reference sequence). The CDR3 runs 13 residues. The CDR3 sequence is CATSTTGVSEQYF. The CDR3 bases are TGTGCCACCAGCACCACAGGGGTAAGCGAGCAGTACTTC.

The rearrangement uses TRBV5-4 and TRBJ2-3; no firm D call. The CDR3 sequence is 13 residues long. Germline V gene lookup returns CDR1 SGHNT and CDR2 YYREEE (reference sequence). Trimming shortened V by 4 bases and J by 4 bases, and 10 bases separated the two germline ends. CDR3 region: CASSPPNPDTQYF. CDR3 in DNA: TGTGCCAGCAGCCCCCCTAATCCAGATACGCAGTATTTT. Together with reference TRBV5-4 and TRBJ2-3, the CDR3 gives the full variable domain: ETGVTQSPTHLIKTRGQQVTLRCSSQSGHNTVSWYQQALGQGPQFIFQYYREEENGRGNFPPRFSGLQFPNYSSELNVNALELDDSALYLCASSPPNPDTQYFGPGTRLTVL.

The chain combines TRBV11-3 with TRBJ1-1, with TRBD1 matching 7 bases. Unmatched junction bases numbered 17, after V lost 4 bases and J lost 0 bases. Germline CDR1 is SGHNT and CDR2 is YENEEA. The CDR3 is made up of 19 amino acids. CDR3: CASSSYRQGPYTMNTEAFF. CDR3 bases: TGTGCCAGCAGCTCCTACCGACAGGGCCCCTACACCATGAACACTGAAGCTTTCTTT.

A few counts support this clone. The chain has TRBV6-6 and TRBJ1-3; 7 bases agree with TRBD1. V lost 4 bases to trimming and J lost 0 bases; unmatched junction nucleotides: 6. Per the germline V gene, CDR1 is MNHNY and CDR2 is SVGAGI (reference sequence). This CDR3 is 16 amino acids long. The chain's CDR3 is CASSSRGTASGNTIYF. The CDR3 DNA is TGTGCCAGCAGTTCCCGGGGGACAGCCTCTGGAAACACCATATATTTT.

V is TRBV7-3 and J is TRBJ2-5, with TRBD2 matching 10 bases. Germline V gene data show CDR1 as SGHTA and CDR2 as FQGTGA. J was trimmed by 6 bases and V by 4 bases; bases with no gene match: 2. CDR3 length equals 13 residues. CDR3 DNA sequence: TGTGCCAGCAGCTCGACTAGCGGGCAGACCCAGTACTTC. Amino acid sequence: CASSSTSGQTQYF. The full variable domain, in which reference TRBV7-3 and TRBJ2-5 provide the parts outside the CDR3, is GAGVSQTPSNKVTEKGKYVELRCDPISGHTALYWYRQSLGQGPEFLIYFQGTGAADDSGLPNDRFFAVRPEGSVSTLKIQRTERGDSAVYLCASSSTSGQTQYFGPGTRLLVL.

The rearrangement uses TRBV7-9 and TRBJ2-7; D not certain. In germline, CDR1 is SEHNR, CDR2 FQNEAQ (reference sequence). V lost 2 bases to trimming and J lost 4 bases, with 6 bases between them. The CDR3 is 12 amino acids. CDR3 nucleotides: TGTGCCAGCAGCTTACTTCCTTACGAGCAGTACTTC. Encoded protein: CASSLLPYEQYF.

V usage is TRBV19 and J usage is TRBJ2-7, with 7 bases that match TRBD2. With V trimmed by 6 bases and J by 1 base, 9 bases remained unmatched. The CDR3 totals 15 residues. Germline V CDR1 and CDR2: LNHDA, SQIVND (reference sequence). DNA for the CDR3: TGTGCCAGTAGCCCCGGGGAGGGCGGGTCCTACGAGCAGTACTTC. Amino acid sequence: CASSPGEGGSYEQYF.

The sample holds one count of this clone. This sequence joins TRBV7-9 and TRBJ2-2; 7 bases are shared with TRBD1. With V trimmed by 5 bases and J by 1 base, 4 bases remained unmatched. The CDR3 runs to 15 residues. Germline CDR1 reads SEHNR; CDR2 reads FQNEAQ (reference sequence). The CDR3 DNA sequence: TGTGCCAGCAGCCGACAGGGACAGAACACCGGGGAGCTGTTTTTT. It encodes CASSRQGQNTGELFF.

This chain connects TRBV27 to TRBJ2-2; the D gene is possibly TRBD2 (6 bases). The V gene's germline CDR1 is MNHEY and CDR2 SMNVEV (reference sequence). The CDR3 contains 15 residues. The V gene lost 5 bases and the J gene lost 5 bases, with 15 bases spanning the gap. CDR3 DNA: TGTGCCAGCAGTCAAATAAACCGGGGGACCGGGGAGCTGTTTTTT. It translates to CASSQINRGTGELFF.

The chain has TRBV19 and TRBJ2-1; perhaps TRBD2 as D (5 bases). Trimming left V 1 base short and J 8 bases short, with 9 bases between. Germline CDR1 and CDR2: LNHDA and SQIVND (reference sequence). The CDR3 is made up of 13 amino acids. CDR3 DNA sequence: TGTGCCAGTAGTATAGGTGGCGGGTATGAGCAGTTCTTC. This sequence encodes CASSIGGGYEQFF.

V is TRBV19 and J is TRBJ2-3; 11 bases are shared with TRBD2. V trimming: 4 bases; J trimming: 3 bases; junction bases outside the gene matches: 12. Germline V gene data show CDR1 as LNHDA and CDR2 as SQIVND (reference sequence). This CDR3 region has 18 residues. The CDR3: CASSRAYGSGGGTDTQYF. The CDR3 DNA follows: TGTGCCAGTAGTAGGGCCTATGGTAGCGGGGGGGGGACAGATACGCAGTATTTT. The complete variable domain, with remaining parts taken from reference TRBV19 and TRBJ2-3, reads DGGITQSPKYLFRKEGQNVTLSCEQNLNHDAMYWYRQDPGQGLRLIYYSQIVNDFQKGDIAEGYSVSREKKESFPLTVTSAQKNPTAFYLCASSRAYGSGGGTDTQYFGPGTRLTVL.

This sequence joins TRBV11-1 and TRBJ2-7, with D tentatively TRBD2 (6 bases). Per the germline V gene, CDR1 is SGHAT and CDR2 is FQDESV (reference sequence). CDR3 length equals 15 residues. V lost 5 bases and J 4 bases, leaving 18 bases between the germline ends. This CDR3 reads CASSPLASEAYEQYF. The DNA of the CDR3 is TGTGCCAGCAGCCCCCTGGCTAGCGAGGCTTACGAGCAGTACTTC.

The chain uses TRBV5-4 and TRBJ2-5; 10 nucleotides agree with TRBD1. J was trimmed by 5 bases and V by 4 bases; bases with no gene match: 5. The CDR3 consists of 14 residues. Germline assignment: CDR1 SGHNT and CDR2 YYREEE (reference sequence). In DNA, the CDR3 is TGTGCCAGCAGCGCGGGACAGGGGTTTGAGACCCAGTACTTC. Translation gives CASSAGQGFETQYF.

V and J are TRBV6-5 and TRBJ1-6; no clear D. This CDR3 region has 14 residues. V gave up 2 bases and J gave up 2 bases, with 4 bases separating them. Per the germline V gene, CDR1 is MNHEY and CDR2 is SVGAGI. The CDR3 sequence: CASSYETYNSPLHF. The CDR3 DNA follows: TGTGCCAGCAGTTACGAGACCTATAATTCACCCCTCCACTTT.

V and J are TRBV7-8 and TRBJ1-4; 11 bases agree with TRBD1. The CDR3 length is 14 residues. Germline V gene sequence: CDR1 SGHVS, CDR2 FQNEAQ. The trim removed 5 bases at V and 8 bases at J, leaving 4 bases unmatched. The CDR3 sequence: CASSQGQGGEKLFF. CDR3 nucleotides: TGTGCCAGCAGCCAGGGACAGGGGGGGGAAAAACTGTTTTTT.

The chain uses TRBV6-5 and TRBJ2-1; 8 bases agree with TRBD2. Germline lookup yields CDR1 MNHEY and CDR2 SVGAGI. The ends lost 3 bases at V and 6 bases at J; junction bases unmatched: 7. The CDR3 is made up of 15 amino acids. CDR3 nucleotide sequence: TGTGCCAGCAGTTATAATCGGGAGGGAAGCAATGAGCAGTTCTTC. Translating gives CASSYNREGSNEQFF.

This clone appeared a single time. J is TRBJ2-2 and V is TRBV10-3; 14 bases align to TRBD2. V trimming: 9 bases; J trimming: 5 bases; junction bases outside the gene matches: 8. Germline V gene data show CDR1 as ENHRY and CDR2 as SYGVKD. This CDR3 spans 16 amino acids. The CDR3 loop is CAMGAGLAGETGELFF. CDR3 bases: TGTGCCATGGGAGCGGGACTAGCGGGAGAAACCGGGGAGCTGTTTTTT.

The genes are TRBV27 and TRBJ2-7, with D perhaps TRBD1 (6 bases). The CDR3 spans 12 residues. Germline-derived CDR1 and CDR2 are MNHEY and SMNVEV (reference sequence). V lost 8 bases and J 3 bases, leaving 11 bases between the germline ends. CDR3 nucleotides: TGTGCCAGCCTTGGGACAAACTACGAGCAGTACTTC. This codes for CASLGTNYEQYF.

This rearrangement joins TRBV27 to TRBJ1-4; no clear D gene. Germline CDR1 MNHEY, CDR2 SMNVEV (reference sequence). V was clipped by 3 bases and J by 8 bases, with 13 bases between them. This CDR3 has 14 amino acids. The CDR3: CASSLPGAGEKLFF. In DNA form, the CDR3 reads TGTGCCAGCAGTTTGCCGGGAGCGGGCGAAAAACTGTTTTTT.

This clone qualifies as medium-sized. V and J are TRBV7-6 and TRBJ1-1, with 7 bases that match TRBD1. Trimming took 4 bases from V and 5 from J; bases not matched to a gene: 10. Germline V CDR1 and CDR2: SGHVS, FNYEAQ. CDR3 length equals 15 residues. The CDR3 DNA reads TGTGCCAGCAGCTCATCACAGGGGCTAAGAACTGAAGCTTTCTTT. Translated, it gives CASSSSQGLRTEAFF.

CDR3: CASSQDTASEQFF. The CDR3 DNA reads as TGCGCCAGCAGCCAGGACACCGCTAGTGAGCAGTTCTTC. The chain employs TRBV5-1 and TRBJ2-1, with a weak D call TRBD1 (5 bases). V gave up 4 bases and J gave up 9 bases, with 14 bases separating them. This CDR3 spans 13 amino acids. CDR1 is SGHRS, CDR2 YFSETQ, per germline.

For the CDR3, the DNA is TGTGCCAGCAGCTTCCCGCTAGGTACGCAGTATTTT. It is translated as CASSFPLGTQYF. The gene calls are TRBV7-2 and TRBJ2-3, with unresolved D. The germline V and J ends were trimmed by 3 bases and 8 bases, with 9 bases remaining between them. The CDR3 runs 12 residues. Germline lookup yields CDR1 SGHTA and CDR2 FQGNSA.

This clone was detected only a few times. The chain couples TRBV2 to TRBJ2-7; D is ambiguous. Germline loops: CDR1 SNHLY, CDR2 FYNNEI. V gave up 4 bases and J gave up 6 bases, with 10 bases separating them. This CDR3 is built from 12 residues. CDR3 amino acids: CASSAQVGEQYF. In DNA form, the CDR3 reads TGTGCCAGCAGTGCCCAGGTCGGCGAGCAGTACTTC.

The V gene is TRBV18, the J gene TRBJ2-7, with D possibly TRBD1 on 5 matching bases. Germline lookup yields CDR1 KGHSH and CDR2 LQKENI. This CDR3 contains 15 residues. Trimming left V 2 bases short and J 0 bases short, with 11 bases between. The CDR3 sequence: CASSPFAGLSYEQYF. The CDR3 DNA sequence: TGTGCCAGCTCACCATTTGCAGGGCTCTCCTACGAGCAGTACTTC.

The rearrangement links TRBV5-6 to TRBJ2-1; TRBD1 might be the D (5 bases). The germline V gene encodes CDR1 SGHDT and CDR2 YYEEEE. The CDR3 contains 14 residues. V gave up 4 bases and J gave up 4 bases, with 12 bases separating them. This CDR3 reads CASSILQGYNEQFF. The CDR3 nucleotides read TGTGCCAGCAGCATACTGCAGGGATACAATGAGCAGTTCTTC.

The chain uses TRBV7-9 and TRBJ1-5; D remains unclear. This CDR3 has 13 residues. V was pared by 5 bases and J by 5 bases, with 10 bases between. In germline, CDR1 is SEHNR, CDR2 FQNEAQ (reference sequence). CDR3 sequence (DNA): TGTGCCAGCAGCCCAGGAGCGGATCAGCCCCAGCATTTT. Protein product: CASSPGADQPQHF. Based on the CDR3 plus reference TRBV7-9 and TRBJ1-5, the full variable domain is DTGVSQNPRHKITKRGQNVTFRCDPISEHNRLYWYRQTLGQGPEFLTYFQNEAQLEKSRLLSDRFSAERPKGSFSTLEIQRTEQGDSAMYLCASSPGADQPQHFGDGTRLSIL.

The CDR3: CASSHRTGLDEQFF. The CDR3 DNA sequence: TGTGCCAGCAGCCACCGGACAGGGTTGGATGAGCAGTTCTTC. This chain uses TRBV7-9 with TRBJ2-1; 8 bases map to TRBD1. Per the germline V gene, CDR1 is SEHNR and CDR2 is FQNEAQ (reference sequence). The CDR3 loop spans 14 amino acids. J gave up 8 bases and V 5 bases, and 8 bases lay outside the gene matches.